These T cell receptor beta chains were read from a single sample in a study of response to subunit inactivated influenza vaccine. In TCRdb, the RT-PCR reads were re-called with MiXCR into one record per CDR3 protein. There are about 570,000 distinct CDR3 sequences in the sample; 10% to 15% occur only once, and about 9.4% lies in the top ten. The sequenced sample was PBMCs from blood, obtained on the day of vaccination. The receptors shown here come from a man aged 50 to 59 who received an inactivated influenza vaccine. The CDR3 runs from the conserved cysteine through the conserved F or W. A D gene is named only where the DNA matches it firmly. A clone size is listed for some rows: how often the clone was seen (once, few, many), or a class if it is expanded.

TRBD2	TRBV24-1	few	TRBJ2-3	TGTGCCACCAGCCCCGAGACGATTGCGGGAGCCTCAGATACGCAGTATTTT	CATSPETIAGASDTQYF
TRBD1	TRBV5-1	few	TRBJ2-2	TGCGCCAGCAGCGCCGGATACAGGGGGCGGACCGGGGAGCTGTTTTTT	CASSAGYRGRTGELFF
NA	TRBV20-1	many	TRBJ2-5	TGCAGTGCTAGCTGGCGGGGGCGAGAGACCCAGTACTTC	CSASWRGRETQYF
TRBD2	TRBV30	few	TRBJ2-7	TGTGCCTGGAGTGGCGGGGGTCGCGAGCAGTACTTC	CAWSGGGREQYF
TRBD2	TRBV6-1	few	TRBJ2-7	TGTGCCAGCAGTGTTTCTAGCGGGAGCCGGTCCTACGAGCAGTACTTC	CASSVSSGSRSYEQYF
NA	TRBV6-1	many	TRBJ1-2	TGTGCCAGCAGCAGCGGGACAATCTATGGCTACACCTTC	CASSSGTIYGYTF
NA	TRBV3-1	many	TRBJ2-1	TGTGCCAGCAGCCCACCGGGCCACTTAGGACTTAACAATGAGCAGTTCTTC	CASSPPGHLGLNNEQFF
TRBD1	TRBV4-3	NA	TRBJ2-7	TGCGCCAGCAGCTACCAGACAGGGAGCTCCTACGAGCAGTACTTC	CASSYQTGSSYEQYF
TRBD1	TRBV6-4	NA	TRBJ2-3	TGTGCCAGCAGTGACGGAAGGAGACAGGGGGCCGGAGATACGCAGTATTTT	CASSDGRRQGAGDTQYF
NA	TRBV10-3	NA	TRBJ2-7	TGTGCCATCAGTGACAGGGTTTTCTCCTACGAGCAGTACTTC	CAISDRVFSYEQYF
NA	TRBV7-9	NA	TRBJ2-7	TGTGCCAGCAGCTTAGAGCGACAGTCCTACGAGCAGTACTTC	CASSLERQSYEQYF
NA	TRBV7-9	NA	TRBJ2-3	TGTGCCAGCAGCTTAGCAGACACAGATACGCAGTATTTT	CASSLADTDTQYF
NA	TRBV9	NA	TRBJ1-2	TGTGCCAGCAGCGTAGGGGAGGAGGATGGCTACACCTTC	CASSVGEEDGYTF
NA	TRBV12-3/TRBV12-4	few	TRBJ1-1	TGTGCCAGCACCCGACAGGTGAACACTGAAGCTTTCTTT	CASTRQVNTEAFF
NA	TRBV7-9	few	TRBJ2-3	TGTGCCAGCAGCCCCAAACACAGGGTAGGAGATACGCAGTATTTT	CASSPKHRVGDTQYF
TRBD2	TRBV6-2/TRBV6-3	few	TRBJ2-1	TGTGCCAGCAGTTACCTTGCGGGAGGCCCGGGGTCCTACAATGAGCAGTTCTTC	CASSYLAGGPGSYNEQFF
TRBD1	TRBV4-3	few	TRBJ2-5	TGCGCCAGCAGCGGTGGCAGGGGGGAGACCCAGTACTTC	CASSGGRGETQYF
NA	TRBV6-1	few	TRBJ2-7	TGTGCCAGCGGGACGAGGGGGACTCACTCCTACGAGCAGTACTTC	CASGTRGTHSYEQYF
NA	TRBV12-3/TRBV12-4	many	TRBJ2-2	TGTGCCAGCAGTTTACGTGCAGGGGATAACACCGGGGAGCTGTTTTTT	CASSLRAGDNTGELFF
NA	TRBV5-5	few	TRBJ2-7	TGTGCCAGCAGCTTGGCCATACACCGCGCCTTGGTTGGGCGGCAGTACTTC	CASSLAIHRALVGRQYF
NA	TRBV6-1	many	TRBJ1-1	TGTGCCAGCAGGGCGCAGGGGATGAACACTGAAGCTTTCTTT	CASRAQGMNTEAFF
NA	TRBV4-2	NA	TRBJ2-7	TGTGCCAGCAGCCAAACCCAGTCGTCTTTCAGCTCCTACGAGCAGTACTTC	CASSQTQSSFSSYEQYF
NA	TRBV2	NA	TRBJ1-5	TGTGCCAGCAGGCTGGGGCACAGCAATCAGCCCCAGCATTTT	CASRLGHSNQPQHF
NA	TRBV18	NA	TRBJ2-7	TGTGCCAGCTCACCAACGTCGAGGGACGAGCAGTACTTC	CASSPTSRDEQYF
NA	TRBV15	few	TRBJ1-6	TGTGCCACCAGCAGAGTAGGACTTAATAATTCACCCCTCCACTTT	CATSRVGLNNSPLHF
NA	TRBV7-2	few	TRBJ2-7	TGTGCCAGCAGCGAGCGGTCAGGGGAGTACGAGCAGTACTTC	CASSERSGEYEQYF
TRBD1	TRBV5-4	few	TRBJ2-7	TGTGCCAGCAGCTTCCCGGGACAGGGTGACGAGCAGTACTTC	CASSFPGQGDEQYF
NA	TRBV7-8	few	TRBJ2-7	TGTGCCAGCAGCCGTAGCCCCGGGGGATCGGAATCCGAGCAGTACTTC	CASSRSPGGSESEQYF
TRBD1	TRBV5-1	NA	TRBJ2-4	TGCGCCAGCAGCCTGGGACAGGGGGTAAACATTCAGTACTTC	CASSLGQGVNIQYF
NA	TRBV5-8	many	TRBJ1-5	TGTGCCAGCAGCTTGTTGACAGGACCCCCCAATCAGCCCCAGCATTTT	CASSLLTGPPNQPQHF
NA	TRBV6-1	few	TRBJ1-5	TGTGCCAGCAGTGAAAATCAGGATCAGCCCCAGCATTTT	CASSENQDQPQHF